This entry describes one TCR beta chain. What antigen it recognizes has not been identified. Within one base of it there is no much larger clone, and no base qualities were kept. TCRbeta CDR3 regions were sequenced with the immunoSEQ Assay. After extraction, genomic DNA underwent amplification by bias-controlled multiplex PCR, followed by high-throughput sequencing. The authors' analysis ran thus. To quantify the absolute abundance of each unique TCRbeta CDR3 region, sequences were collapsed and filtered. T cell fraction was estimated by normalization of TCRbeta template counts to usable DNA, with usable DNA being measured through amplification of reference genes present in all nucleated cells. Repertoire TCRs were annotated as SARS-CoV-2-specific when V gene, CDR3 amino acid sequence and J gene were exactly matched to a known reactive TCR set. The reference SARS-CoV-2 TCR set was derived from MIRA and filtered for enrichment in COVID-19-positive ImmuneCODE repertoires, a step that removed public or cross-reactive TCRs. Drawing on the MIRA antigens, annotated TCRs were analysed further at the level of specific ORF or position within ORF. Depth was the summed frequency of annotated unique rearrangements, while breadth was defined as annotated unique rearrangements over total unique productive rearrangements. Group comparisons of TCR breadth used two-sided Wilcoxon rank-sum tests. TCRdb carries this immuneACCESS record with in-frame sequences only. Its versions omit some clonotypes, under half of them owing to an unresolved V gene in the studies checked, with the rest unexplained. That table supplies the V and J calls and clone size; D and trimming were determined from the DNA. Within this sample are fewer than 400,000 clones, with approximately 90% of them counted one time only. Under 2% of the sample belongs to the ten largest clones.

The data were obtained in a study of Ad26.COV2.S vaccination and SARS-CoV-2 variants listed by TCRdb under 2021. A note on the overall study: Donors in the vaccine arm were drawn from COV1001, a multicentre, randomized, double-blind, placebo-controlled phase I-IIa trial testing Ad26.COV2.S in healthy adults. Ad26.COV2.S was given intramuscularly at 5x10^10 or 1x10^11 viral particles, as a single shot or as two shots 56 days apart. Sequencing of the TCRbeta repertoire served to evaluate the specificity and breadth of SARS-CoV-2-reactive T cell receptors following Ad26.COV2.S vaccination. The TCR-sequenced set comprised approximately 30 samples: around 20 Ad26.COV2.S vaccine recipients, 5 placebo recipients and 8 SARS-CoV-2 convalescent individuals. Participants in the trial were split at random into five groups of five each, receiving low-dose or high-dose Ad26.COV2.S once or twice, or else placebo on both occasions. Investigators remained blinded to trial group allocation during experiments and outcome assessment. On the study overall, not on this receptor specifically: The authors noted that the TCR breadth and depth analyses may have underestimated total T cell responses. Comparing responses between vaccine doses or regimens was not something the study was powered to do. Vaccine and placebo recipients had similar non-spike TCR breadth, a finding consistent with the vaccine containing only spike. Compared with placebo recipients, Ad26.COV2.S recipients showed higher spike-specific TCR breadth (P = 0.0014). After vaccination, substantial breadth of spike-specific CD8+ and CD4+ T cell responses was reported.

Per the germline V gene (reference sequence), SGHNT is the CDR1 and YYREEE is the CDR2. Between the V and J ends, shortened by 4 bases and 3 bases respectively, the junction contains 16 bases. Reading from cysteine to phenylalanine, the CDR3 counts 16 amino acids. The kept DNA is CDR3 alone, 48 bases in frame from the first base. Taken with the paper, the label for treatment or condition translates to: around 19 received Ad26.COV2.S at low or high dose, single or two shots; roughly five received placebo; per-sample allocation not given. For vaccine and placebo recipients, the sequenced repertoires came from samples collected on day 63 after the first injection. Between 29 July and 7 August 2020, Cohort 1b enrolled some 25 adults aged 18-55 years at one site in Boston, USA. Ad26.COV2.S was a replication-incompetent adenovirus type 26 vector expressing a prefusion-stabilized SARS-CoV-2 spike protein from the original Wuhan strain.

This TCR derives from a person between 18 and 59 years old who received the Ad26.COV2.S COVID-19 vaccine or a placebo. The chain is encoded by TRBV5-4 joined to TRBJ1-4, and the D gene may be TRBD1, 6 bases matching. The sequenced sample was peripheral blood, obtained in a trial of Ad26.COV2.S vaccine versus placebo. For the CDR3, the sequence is CASSMQLTGANEKLFF. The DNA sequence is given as TGTGCCAGCAGCATGCAACTGACAGGCGCTAATGAAAAACTGTTTTTT.